This T cell receptor (beta chain) was found in a study of T cell clonotyping in hematopoietic cell transplantation. V lost 7 bases to trimming and J lost 2 bases, with 14 bases between them. CDR1 SQVTM and CDR2 ANQGSEA come from the germline V gene. CDR3 length: 14 amino acids. Study-level results: Recipient TCR diversity dropped after transplant; expanded clonotypes rose from day 30 to 180.

Comment on this clone: The antigen remains unidentified.

Using immunoSEQ multiplex PCR, the repertoire was profiled, and TCRdb retains in-frame clones only, with some absent. This table holds about 17,000 clones, 80% to 95% found once. Sample: peripheral blood mononuclear cells. This TCR derives from a man in his forties in good health. Some clones in this sample may be carry-over from other donors' samples. This sequence joins TRBV29-1 and TRBJ2-2; D ambiguous. In DNA form, the CDR3 reads TGCAGCGCCCCCCTCGGGCCCAACACCGGGGAGCTGTTTTTT. It is translated as CSAPLGPNTGELFF.